This entry lists 30 T cell receptor beta chains sequenced from one sample in a study of blood T cell repertoires in COVID-19. The method was immunoSEQ multiplex PCR; TCRdb's version includes in-frame clones alone and lacks a portion of them. The sample lists about 310,000 clones; under 90% were seen once. Sequencing was carried out using peripheral blood. These TCRs come from a woman aged 25 to 39 with COVID-19, enrolled during active disease.

The chain is built from TRBV19 and TRBJ1-1; 8 nucleotides align to TRBD1. With 6 bases clipped from V and 3 bases from J, the junction kept 6 bases outside the gene matches. The CDR3 totals 14 residues. CDR1 and CDR2 from the germline V gene are LNHDA and SQIVND (reference sequence). CDR3 sequence reads: CASRNRGEDTEAFF. The CDR3 DNA is TGTGCCAGTAGGAACAGGGGGGAGGACACTGAAGCTTTCTTT.

The CDR3 loop is CASSPREPLRTPLHF. The CDR3 DNA reads as TGTGCCAGCAGCCCCAGGGAACCGCTACGGACACCCCTCCACTTT. The gene calls are TRBV7-2 and TRBJ1-6, with D perhaps TRBD1 (5 bases). The CDR3 is 15 residues long. Germline V CDR1 and CDR2: SGHTA, FQGNSA. The ends were cut back, 5 bases at V and 11 bases at J, with 19 bases in the middle.

This clone was counted only a few times. J is TRBJ1-2 and V is TRBV28; TRBD1 aligns across 8 bases. Germline CDR1 is MDHEN and CDR2 is SYDVKM. V dropped 2 bases and J dropped 11; count of bases not matched to a gene: 13. The CDR3 has 15 residues. CDR3 DNA: TGTGCCAGCAGTTTAATGGGGGCAGGGGGCGCGCGATACACCTTC. This sequence encodes CASSLMGAGGARYTF.

The V gene is TRBV4-1, the J gene TRBJ2-1, with TRBD2 identical over 12 bases. V was clipped by 0 bases and J by 8 bases; unmatched bases: 8. The CDR3 runs to 17 residues. Germline V gives CDR1 MGHRA, CDR2 YSYEKL. CDR3 region: CASSQDRETSGSHEQFF. Written as DNA, the CDR3 is TGCGCCAGCAGCCAAGATCGGGAGACTAGCGGGAGCCATGAGCAGTTCTTC.

The V gene is TRBV30, the J gene TRBJ1-2; D gene ambiguous. CDR1 is GTSNPN, CDR2 SVGIG, per germline (reference sequence). The CDR3 covers 13 residues. Deletions cut 0 bases from V and 2 bases from J, with 7 bases between. The CDR3 protein is CAWSVQTNYGYTF. The CDR3 bases are TGTGCCTGGAGTGTACAGACGAACTATGGCTACACCTTC.

Points on this clone: Other DNA sequences in this specimen translate into the identical CDR3. The chain uses TRBV7-9 and TRBJ1-2, with D tentatively TRBD1 (5 bases). From germline, CDR1 is SEHNR and CDR2 FQNEAQ (reference sequence). This CDR3 region has 13 residues. V shed 3 bases and J shed 4 bases, with 9 bases lying between them. CDR3 sequence: CASSLNGGYGYTF. In DNA, the CDR3 is TGTGCCAGCAGCTTGAACGGGGGCTATGGCTACACCTTC.

This chain connects TRBV18 to TRBJ1-5, with 7 bases fitting TRBD1. Germline CDR1 and CDR2: KGHSH and LQKENI. The CDR3 extends over 14 amino acids. Germline trimming cut 6 bases from V and 5 bases from J; bases unmatched to any gene: 7. The CDR3 region is CASSATGVDQPQHF. CDR3 coding DNA: TGTGCCAGCTCGGCTACAGGGGTCGATCAGCCCCAGCATTTT.

This chain connects TRBV3-1 (or the pseudogene TRBV3-2) to TRBJ2-2; tentatively, D is TRBD2 (6 bases). This CDR3 has 16 residues. The germline V and J ends were trimmed by 1 base and 4 bases, with 13 bases remaining between them. CDR1 and CDR2 from the germline V gene are LGHDT and YNNKEL (reference sequence). The CDR3 DNA reads as TGTGCCAGCAGCCAAGCGCGGCTAGCGACCACCGGGGAGCTGTTTTTT. This sequence encodes CASSQARLATTGELFF.

The rearrangement uses TRBV6-5 and TRBJ2-3; D remains unclear. The CDR3 covers 14 residues. V lost 5 bases to trimming and J lost 2 bases, with 11 bases between them. The germline V gene encodes CDR1 MNHEY and CDR2 SVGAGI. This CDR3 reads CASSQTGNTDTQYF. The CDR3 nucleotides read TGTGCCAGCAGTCAGACTGGAAACACAGATACGCAGTATTTT.

J is TRBJ2-5 and V is TRBV3-1 (or the pseudogene TRBV3-2); 7 nucleotides align to TRBD2. CDR1 is LGHDT and CDR2 is YNNKEL in the germline V gene (reference sequence). V dropped 1 base and J dropped 4; count of bases not matched to a gene: 6. This CDR3 comprises 15 residues. CDR3 residues: CASSQGMVAGETQYF. In DNA form, the CDR3 reads TGTGCCAGCAGCCAAGGGATGGTAGCGGGAGAGACCCAGTACTTC.

V gene TRBV20-1 combines with J gene TRBJ2-7; possible D gene TRBD1, 5 bases. Germline V gene lookup returns CDR1 DFQATT and CDR2 SNEGSKA (reference sequence). This CDR3 spans 11 amino acids. V was cut by 6 bases and J by 7 bases, with 13 bases left in between. The CDR3, as DNA: TGCAGTGCCCCGTTAGGGGATGAGCAGTACTTC. This codes for CSAPLGDEQYF.

The rearrangement links TRBV19 to TRBJ1-4; the D is unclear. The CDR3 consists of 14 residues. Trimming cost V 10 bases and J 7 bases, with 19 bases left between them. The V gene's germline CDR1 is LNHDA and CDR2 SQIVND (reference sequence). CDR3 nucleotide sequence: TGTGCCACCGGGAGTATGGGTACTGGTGAAAAACTGTTTTTT. Translating gives CATGSMGTGEKLFF.

The rearrangement uses TRBV30 and TRBJ1-3, with D maybe TRBD1 (6 bases). The V gene's germline CDR1 is GTSNPN and CDR2 SVGIG (reference sequence). The length of the CDR3 is 16 residues. Trimming stripped 2 bases from V and 2 bases from J, with 16 bases between. CDR3 loop: CAWSRGTKVTGNTIYF. CDR3 sequence (DNA): TGTGCCTGGAGTCGAGGGACAAAAGTTACTGGAAACACCATATATTTT.

The CDR3: CASSLDRDRYGYTF. In nucleotides, the CDR3 is TGCGCCAGCAGCCTTGACAGGGATCGGTATGGCTACACCTTC. The rearrangement joins TRBV5-1 to TRBJ1-2, with 7 nucleotides matching TRBD1. V trimming: 4 bases; J trimming: 5 bases; junction bases outside the gene matches: 8. Germline V gene sequence: CDR1 SGHRS, CDR2 YFSETQ. The CDR3 totals 14 residues.

CDR3 sequence: CASSQIQGAQRAGGYTF. As DNA, the CDR3 is TGCGCCAGCAGCCAAATACAGGGGGCGCAGCGGGCAGGCGGCTACACCTTC. The rearrangement uses TRBV4-1 and TRBJ1-2; the match to TRBD1 covers 9 bases. The germline CDR1 and CDR2 sequences are MGHRA and YSYEKL. The V segment lost 2 bases and the J segment 8 bases; nucleotides outside the gene matches: 15. The length of the CDR3 is 17 residues.

The chain couples TRBV4-1 to TRBJ1-5; no clear D gene. CDR1 is MGHRA, CDR2 YSYEKL, per germline. V gave up 1 base and J gave up 0 bases, with 4 bases separating them. The CDR3 sequence is 14 residues long. CDR3 sequence (DNA): TGCGCCAGCAGCCAAGCAGGTAGCAATCAGCCCCAGCATTTT. It encodes CASSQAGSNQPQHF.

CDR3 residues: CASSPGLAITYNEQFF. For the CDR3, the DNA is TGTGCCAGCAGCCCAGGACTAGCGATTACCTACAATGAGCAGTTCTTC. The chain has TRBV5-5 and TRBJ2-1, with 9 bases lining up with TRBD2. V was clipped by 4 bases and J by 2 bases; unmatched bases: 7. The CDR3 contains 16 residues. Germline CDR1 is SGHKS and CDR2 is YYEKEE (reference sequence).

This clone was seen a few times. The chain is built from TRBV7-2 and TRBJ1-1; TRBD1 is a possible D gene (5 bases). The CDR3 has 14 residues. Looked up from germline, CDR1 is SGHTA and CDR2 is FQGNSA. Trimming left V 1 base short and J 1 base short, with 7 bases between. CDR3 nucleotide sequence: TGTGCCAGCAGCTTAGTCCAGGGGAACACTGAAGCTTTCTTT. Translated: CASSLVQGNTEAFF.

The rearrangement uses TRBV10-2 and TRBJ2-3, with 7 positions matching TRBD2. The length of the CDR3 is 15 residues. Looked up from germline, CDR1 is WSHSY and CDR2 is SAAADI. The ends lost 7 bases at V and 5 bases at J; junction bases unmatched: 12. The CDR3 here is CASTWGGEFQDTQYF. In nucleotides, the CDR3 is TGCGCCAGCACCTGGGGGGGGGAGTTTCAAGATACGCAGTATTTT.

The V gene is TRBV11-2, the J gene TRBJ2-1; 9 nucleotides match TRBD1. From germline, CDR1 is SGHAT and CDR2 FQNNGV. The CDR3 is 16 amino acids. Losses at the gene ends were 3 bases for V and 0 bases for J; bases not matched to a gene: 3. The CDR3 loop reads CASSLTGGHSYNEQFF. DNA for the CDR3: TGTGCCAGCAGCTTGACAGGGGGGCACTCCTACAATGAGCAGTTCTTC.

The table lists this clone with a count of one. The rearrangement joins TRBV11-2 to TRBJ2-7; TRBD1 matches at 9 bases. CDR1 and CDR2 from the germline V gene are SGHAT and FQNNGV. The V gene end was trimmed by 1 base and the J gene end by 5 bases; junction bases not matched to a gene: 6. This CDR3 is 15 amino acids long. The CDR3 nucleotides are TGTGCCAGCAGCTTAGCCGGGACAGGGCTGAACGAGCAGTACTTC. Protein: CASSLAGTGLNEQYF.

The chain combines TRBV19 with TRBJ2-3; TRBD1 might be the D (6 bases). The CDR3 is 15 residues long. V was pared by 1 base and J by 4 bases, with 12 bases between. Germline CDR1 is LNHDA and CDR2 is SQIVND (reference sequence). This chain's CDR3 is CASSIAGGVADTQYF. In nucleotides, the CDR3 is TGTGCCAGTAGTATAGCTGGGGGCGTCGCAGATACGCAGTATTTT.

A few counts support this clone. The chain combines TRBV7-8 with TRBJ1-5; possible D gene TRBD1, 5 bases. This CDR3 contains 16 residues. The V end was cut by 0 bases, the J end by 5 bases, with 14 bases between. Germline assignment: CDR1 SGHVS and CDR2 FQNEAQ. The DNA for the CDR3 is TGTGCCAGCAGCTTAGCGTCGGGGGGGAATCATCAGCCCCAGCATTTT. It specifies CASSLASGGNHQPQHF.

This clone is a singleton in its sample. CDR3 nucleotides: TGTGCCAGCAGTACGACAGGACGTTCACCCCTCCACTTT. Encoded protein: CASSTTGRSPLHF. This chain connects TRBV12-3 or TRBV12-4 to TRBJ1-6; D may be TRBD1 (6 bases). V dropped 5 bases and J dropped 9 bases, with 11 bases sitting between them. This CDR3 has 13 amino acids.

The V and J genes are TRBV10-1 and TRBJ2-1, with 8 bases identical to TRBD2. This CDR3 has 17 amino acids. Looked up from germline, CDR1 is WNHNN and CDR2 is SYGVQD (reference sequence). V shed 0 bases, J shed 2 bases, and the junction held 6 bases outside the gene matches. In DNA form, the CDR3 reads TGCGCCAGCAGTGAGTCTAACTACGGGAGGGCCTACAATGAGCAGTTCTTC. Its translation is CASSESNYGRAYNEQFF.

V gene TRBV19 combines with J gene TRBJ2-3, with 7 positions matching TRBD2. CDR3 length: 16 residues. Germline lookup yields CDR1 LNHDA and CDR2 SQIVND (reference sequence). J was trimmed by 5 bases and V by 5 bases; bases with no gene match: 13. In DNA, the CDR3 is TGTGCCAGTAGTCTCTACCCCGGGGTAGCGGGAGATACGCAGTATTTT. This translates into CASSLYPGVAGDTQYF.

In its sample, this clone was seen a few times. CDR3 sequence reads: CSARVQRTSGNNEQFF. CDR3 nucleotide sequence: TGCAGTGCTCGTGTTCAAAGGACTAGCGGAAACAATGAGCAGTTCTTC. J is TRBJ2-1 and V is TRBV20-1; 10 bases are a match to TRBD2. Germline V gives CDR1 DFQATT, CDR2 SNEGSKA (reference sequence). This CDR3 has 16 amino acids. V lost 5 bases to trimming and J lost 5 bases; unmatched junction nucleotides: 12.

The chain links TRBV7-2 to TRBJ2-2, with 12 bases matching TRBD2. The CDR3 is 17 residues long. Germline CDR1 and CDR2: SGHTA and FQGNSA. V was pared by 6 bases and J by 1 base, with 6 bases of the junction left unmatched. The DNA of the CDR3 is TGTGCCAGCAGGCTAGCGGGAGGGCCGCGGAACACCGGGGAGCTGTTTTTT. Amino acids: CASRLAGGPRNTGELFF.

This sequence joins TRBV19 and TRBJ2-1; 8 nucleotides match TRBD2. There are 17 residues in the CDR3. V gave up 6 bases and J gave up 6 bases; unmatched junction bases: 16. Germline loops: CDR1 LNHDA, CDR2 SQIVND (reference sequence). CDR3 in amino acids: CASSISLGTRFLNEQFF. In DNA, the CDR3 is TGTGCCAGTAGCATATCCCTTGGGACTAGATTTCTCAATGAGCAGTTCTTC.

The V and J genes are TRBV4-2 and TRBJ2-7, with D perhaps matching TRBD1 (7 bases). Germline assignment: CDR1 LGHNA and CDR2 YNFKEQ. The V and J ends lost 6 bases and 3 bases respectively, with 18 bases between them. This CDR3 region has 15 residues. The CDR3 here is CASSPGGTDNYEQYF. Written as DNA, the CDR3 is TGTGCCAGCAGTCCAGGGGGGACAGATAACTACGAGCAGTACTTC.